This T cell receptor (beta chain) was captured in a study of T cells after yellow fever vaccination. Findings and caveats of the study: Secondary responses were weaker yet peaked faster, day 5 versus 15.

V shed 9 bases and J 4 bases; nucleotides not matched to a gene: 15. The CDR3 has 16 residues. Comment on this clonotype: The antigen remains undetermined.

From the 5' RACE reads, TCRdb called clonotypes with MiXCR, one entry per CDR3 protein. Among some 150,000 distinct CDR3 sequences, under 8% were seen once, and the ten largest hold under 0.7%. The material was CD4+ T cells sorted from PBMCs, obtained 10 days after the yellow fever booster vaccination. The chain joins TRBV5-3 to TRBJ2-2; TRBD2 aligns across 7 bases. TRBV5-3 carries the ORF label, with uncertain function. The receptor's source is a man younger than 40 who received the YFV17D yellow fever vaccine. The CDR3 spells CAMGPGRQGGTGELFF. For the CDR3, the DNA is TGTGCCATGGGCCCCGGGAGGCAGGGCGGCACCGGGGAGCTGTTTTTT.